This record covers a single TCR beta chain. Its antigen is not known. This entry comes from a study of T-cell reconstitution after alpha-beta-depleted transplantation in children. The V end was cut by 4 bases, the J end by 7 bases, with 14 bases between. Per germline, CDR1 SGHVS and CDR2 FQNEAQ. CDR3 size: 14 residues. Unique molecular identifiers were built into the TCRbeta library. TCRdb called the PCR reads again in MiXCR, with one record for every CDR3 protein. The sample shows around 490,000 distinct CDR3 sequences, about an eighth of them seen only once. Regarding the study as a whole: Several patients had high TCRbeta diversity at day 60; it came from surviving recipient T cells and thymic progenitors. Reported findings indicate that, about two months after transplant, alpha-beta T cells came from several hundred expanded clones, which were derived from non-depleted graft cells. Among T cells one year after transplant, newly produced cells accounted for most counts and diversity.

The V and J genes are TRBV7-8 and TRBJ2-1; D remains unclear. This clonotype was obtained from a female patient younger than 10 who had a stem cell transplant for aplastic anemia, so the T cells may come from the graft donor. This specimen consisted of PBMCs, mostly from graft donor cells, obtained 180 days after TCRalphabeta/CD19-depleted stem cell transplant. CDR3: CASSSRLLMNEQFF. The CDR3 region has the DNA TGTGCCAGCAGCTCCCGTCTTCTCATGAATGAGCAGTTCTTC.